The clone carrying this T cell receptor beta chain was found once. Antigen: not known. PCR amplification relied on 60 Vbeta primers (plus 13 Jbeta primers). In the study's own analysis: Unique TCR beta chains numbered about 79 million in a later analysis, with around 11 million shared. The repertoire was sequenced with immunoSEQ multiplex PCR; TCRdb's copy has only in-frame clones and lacks some. V, J and clone size derive from that table, while D and trimming were established from the DNA sequence. The sample comprises 110,000 to 150,000 clones, 70% to 85% of which are singletons, and around 3.2% rests with the top ten. The sample originates from a study of cytomegalovirus exposure and HLA in healthy donors. Across the study: Early released data comprised around 79 million unique TCRs from HLA-typed donors. Study outcomes and limitations: Compared with the roughly 700-donor mean, an Asian-associated ancestry cluster reportedly had fewer N-insertions, according to a later analysis.

Trimming pared 5 bases from V and 0 bases from J, leaving 4 bases between. Germline V lookup: CDR1 SGHAT, CDR2 FQNNGV. The CDR3 has 13 residues. The receptor's source is a male donor in good health and CMV-seronegative. Specimen: PBMCs. This sequence joins TRBV11-2 and TRBJ2-2; D ambiguous. The CDR3 DNA reads TGTGCCAGCAGCCCTACGAACACCGGGGAGCTGTTTTTT. This encodes CASSPTNTGELFF.